This TCR beta chain is from a study of blood T cells in healthy people across ages. Overall study findings and caveats: Estimates drawn from one million T cells were deemed to understate diversity.

The study isolated at least 7 million PBMCs from each sample. Germline V gives CDR1 DFQATT, CDR2 SNEGSKA (reference sequence). The CDR3 is 14 residues long. Trimming shortened V by 5 bases and J by 8 bases, and 21 bases separated the two germline ends. The authors ran a second PCR of roughly 7 to 11 cycles using a sample-barcoded 5' primer and a J-beta primer mix. TCRdb re-called the 5' RACE reads with MiXCR, one entry per CDR3 protein. The repertoire holds over 1,500,000 distinct CDR3 sequences, with about two fifths as singletons. Concerning this clonotype itself: Its specificity is unknown.

Sequenced sample: blood. The clonotype was recovered from a human donor in good health. This chain joins TRBV20-1 and TRBJ1-2; D remains unclear. CDR3 residues: CSAGGVAHDWGYTF. For the CDR3, the DNA is TGCAGTGCTGGTGGAGTGGCCCACGACTGGGGCTACACCTTC.